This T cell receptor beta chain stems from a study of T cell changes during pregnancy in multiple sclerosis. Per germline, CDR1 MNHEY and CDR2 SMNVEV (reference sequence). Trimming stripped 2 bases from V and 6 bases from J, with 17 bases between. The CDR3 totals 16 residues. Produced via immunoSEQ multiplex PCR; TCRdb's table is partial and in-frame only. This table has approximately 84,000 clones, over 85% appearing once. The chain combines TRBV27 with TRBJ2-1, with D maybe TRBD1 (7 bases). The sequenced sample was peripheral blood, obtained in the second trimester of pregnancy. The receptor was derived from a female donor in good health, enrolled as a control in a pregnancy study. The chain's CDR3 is CASSLQGGHMVNEQFF. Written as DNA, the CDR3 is TGTGCCAGCAGTTTACAGGGGGGCCACATGGTCAATGAGCAGTTCTTC.